This T cell receptor (beta chain) derives from a study of CD8+CD57+ T cells in acquired aplastic anemia. The wider study: Sorted CD4+ and CD8+ cells gave a mean 3.2 ug DNA, range roughly 0.2 to 27.4 ug.

Patients selected for sequencing had displayed CD8+CD57+ cell expansion by flow cytometry. Each of the patients presented with severe acquired aplastic anemia. Profiling that covered TCR beta VDJ and CDR3 relied on genomic DNA as its template. TCRdb analysed the reads with MiXCR anew, one entry per CDR3 protein. The sample shows hundreds of thousands of distinct CDR3 sequences, over 40% of them seen only once. This CDR3 is 15 amino acids long. After removal of 7 bases from V and 6 bases from J, the junction contained 11 bases not matched to a gene. In germline, CDR1 is LNHDA, CDR2 SQIVND (reference sequence).

The TCR comes from a human donor with aplastic anemia. The rearrangement joins TRBV19 to TRBJ1-2, with TRBD1 matching over 10 bases. Sequencing was done on a sample of sorted CD4+, CD8+, or CD8+CD57+ T cells (not recorded which) from PBMCs. The CDR3 DNA reads as TGTGCCAGTAATGATTTTGGGGACAGGGGACATGGCTACACCTTC. As protein: CASNDFGDRGHGYTF.